One sample yielded the 28 T cell receptor beta chains listed below, sequenced in a study of cytomegalovirus exposure and HLA in healthy donors. Here immunoSEQ multiplex PCR was the method, and the copy in TCRdb shows in-frame clones only, minus some. Among 100,000 to 150,000 clones listed, 80% to 90% were seen once. Sequencing was carried out using PBMCs. These receptors were taken from a woman in her late teens or twenties in good health and CMV-seronegative.

This clone was detected a few times. This rearrangement joins TRBV28 to TRBJ1-6; D gene ambiguous. This CDR3 comprises 14 residues. V lost 3 bases and J lost 1, with 4 bases in between. Germline CDR1 and CDR2: MDHEN and SYDVKM. The CDR3 DNA reads TGTGCCAGCAGTTTGGAGTCCTATAATTCACCCCTCCACTTT. Residues: CASSLESYNSPLHF.

The V call is TRBV5-1, the J call TRBJ1-2; D gene ambiguous. Germline V gene data show CDR1 as SGHRS and CDR2 as YFSETQ. The ends were cut back, 4 bases at V and 8 bases at J, with 21 bases in the middle. The CDR3 extends over 15 amino acids. The CDR3 protein is CASSGKGGEVWGYTF. Written as DNA, the CDR3 is TGCGCCAGCAGCGGCAAGGGAGGCGAGGTTTGGGGCTACACCTTC.

DNA for the CDR3: TGTGCCAGCAGTCCGGTTCAAGGGGCTCAGCCCCAGCATTTT. It translates to CASSPVQGAQPQHF. This sequence joins TRBV7-6 and TRBJ1-5; the D gene is possibly TRBD1 (5 bases). Trimming removed 6 bases at V and 6 bases at J, with 15 bases between. The CDR3 length is 14 residues. Germline lookup yields CDR1 SGHVS and CDR2 FNYEAQ.

The chain employs TRBV6-6 and TRBJ1-5, with a weak D call TRBD1 (5 bases). The V and J ends lost 7 bases and 6 bases respectively, with 19 bases between them. Germline-derived CDR1 and CDR2 are MNHNY and SVGAGI (reference sequence). The CDR3 contains 15 residues. The CDR3 loop reads CASKDRQGAGQPQHF. DNA for the CDR3: TGTGCCAGCAAGGATCGTCAAGGGGCTGGTCAGCCCCAGCATTTT.

The V call is TRBV15, the J call TRBJ1-6, with 7 bases matching TRBD1. V trimming: 6 bases; J trimming: 3 bases; junction bases outside the gene matches: 8. There are 16 residues in the CDR3. Germline V gene data show CDR1 as LNHNV and CDR2 as YYDKDF (reference sequence). The CDR3 DNA reads as TGTGCCACCAGGGTAGACCGGGACAGCTATAATTCACCCCTCCACTTT. It codes for CATRVDRDSYNSPLHF.

V is TRBV28 and J is TRBJ1-1, with D tentatively TRBD1 (6 bases). Germline assignment: CDR1 MDHEN and CDR2 SYDVKM. CDR3 size: 13 residues. V was trimmed by 5 bases and J by 8 bases, leaving 15 bases between them. The CDR3 is CASSPPWTAEAFF. The CDR3 coding sequence is TGTGCCAGCAGTCCCCCCTGGACAGCCGAAGCTTTCTTT.

This clone was seen just once. The J gene is TRBJ1-1, the V gene TRBV5-6; perhaps TRBD1 as D (5 bases). This CDR3 is built from 18 residues. V was clipped by 2 bases and J by 0 bases, with 20 bases between them. Germline-derived CDR1 and CDR2 are SGHDT and YYEEEE. CDR3 DNA: TGTGCCAGCAGCTTCTACTTAGGGGCAGGCGTGATGAACACTGAAGCTTTCTTT. It encodes CASSFYLGAGVMNTEAFF. The variable domain in full, completed from reference TRBV5-6 and TRBJ1-1, reads DAGVTQSPTHLIKTRGQQVTLRCSPKSGHDTVSWYQQALGQGPQFIFQYYEEEERQRGNFPDRFSGHQFPNYSSELNVNALLLGDSALYLCASSFYLGAGVMNTEAFFGQGTRLTVV.

V is TRBV4-2 and J is TRBJ2-7; 8 positions match TRBD2. From germline, CDR1 is LGHNA and CDR2 YNFKEQ. The CDR3 totals 14 residues. V shed 0 bases, J shed 7 bases, and the junction held 5 bases outside the gene matches. CDR3: CASSQDTVAGEQYV. The CDR3 region has the DNA TGTGCCAGCAGCCAAGATACGGTAGCGGGGGAGCAGTACGTC.

The chain links TRBV19 to TRBJ2-1, with TRBD2 matching over 7 bases. Germline trimming cut 8 bases from V and 4 bases from J; bases unmatched to any gene: 14. Germline V gene sequence: CDR1 LNHDA, CDR2 SQIVND (reference sequence). The CDR3 length is 16 residues. The CDR3 DNA is TGTGCCAGTCGTCTTAAGGCTAGCGGAGATTACAATGAGCAGTTCTTC. It translates to CASRLKASGDYNEQFF.

The V and J genes are TRBV6-5 and TRBJ1-2; the D is unclear. The CDR3 length is 14 residues. Germline CDR1 and CDR2: MNHEY and SVGAGI. Trimming took 6 bases from V and 3 from J, leaving 14 bases between them. The CDR3 sequence is CASSDTGSYYGYTF. In DNA form, the CDR3 reads TGTGCCAGCAGCGATACCGGGAGTTACTATGGCTACACCTTC.

The CDR3 loop is CASYQQGIGNEQFF. In DNA form, the CDR3 reads TGTGCCAGTTATCAACAGGGGATCGGGAATGAGCAGTTCTTC. This sequence joins TRBV28 and TRBJ2-1, with 7 bases that match TRBD1. The V gene end was trimmed by 9 bases and the J gene end by 7 bases; junction bases not matched to a gene: 12. The germline gives CDR1 MDHEN, CDR2 SYDVKM. The CDR3 contains 14 residues. The variable domain in full, with the rest retrieved from reference TRBV28 and TRBJ2-1, is DVKVTQSSRYLVKRTGEKVFLECVQDMDHENMFWYRQDPGLGLRLIYFSYDVKMKEKGDIPEGYSVSREKKERFSLILESASTNQTSMYLCASYQQGIGNEQFFGPGTRLTVL.

The J gene is TRBJ1-3, the V gene TRBV30, with 12 positions matching TRBD1. The junction had 9 bases not matched to a gene; V was cut back by 4 bases and J by 2 bases. Germline V gene lookup returns CDR1 GTSNPN and CDR2 SVGIG (reference sequence). The CDR3 sequence is 17 residues long. The CDR3: CAWNPPGQGAAGNTIYF. CDR3 nucleotides: TGTGCCTGGAATCCACCGGGACAGGGGGCAGCTGGAAACACCATATATTTT.

The chain has TRBV6-4 and TRBJ2-3; the match to TRBD2 covers 9 bases. CDR3 length: 18 residues. With 6 bases clipped from V and 3 bases from J, the junction kept 16 bases outside the gene matches. CDR1 and CDR2 from the germline V gene are MRHNA and SNTAGT. CDR3: CASRERFGREGRTDTQYF. The CDR3 nucleotides are TGTGCCAGCAGAGAAAGATTTGGGCGGGAGGGCCGGACAGATACGCAGTATTTT.

The chain is built from TRBV27 and TRBJ1-6, with D possibly being TRBD1 (5 bases). Trimming left V 7 bases short and J 9 bases short, with 16 bases between. CDR3 length equals 14 residues. Germline lookup yields CDR1 MNHEY and CDR2 SMNVEV (reference sequence). The CDR3: CASTPGLEGSPLHF. The CDR3 DNA follows: TGTGCCAGCACCCCGGGACTCGAGGGTTCACCCCTCCACTTT.

V usage is TRBV6-5 and J usage is TRBJ2-4; D is unresolved. There are 15 residues in the CDR3. Deletions cut 6 bases from V and 0 bases from J, with 12 bases between. Germline CDR1 reads MNHEY; CDR2 reads SVGAGI. The CDR3 DNA follows: TGTGCCAGCAGCCTCTCAGAATTAGCCAAAAACATTCAGTACTTC. This codes for CASSLSELAKNIQYF.

This chain joins TRBV9 and TRBJ2-1; 8 bases map to TRBD1. Germline V lookup: CDR1 SGDLS, CDR2 YYNGEE. The CDR3 length is 16 residues. The J segment lost 4 bases and the V segment lost 2 bases, leaving 8 bases of the junction unmatched. CDR3 nucleotides: TGTGCCAGCAGCGTGGTCGGGACAGGCAAGTACAATGAGCAGTTCTTC. Its protein is CASSVVGTGKYNEQFF.

The chain uses TRBV5-1 and TRBJ1-2, with D perhaps TRBD1 (5 bases). The CDR3 extends over 20 amino acids. Germline V gene sequence: CDR1 SGHRS, CDR2 YFSETQ. Trimming left V 0 bases short and J 3 bases short, with 27 bases between. This chain's CDR3 is CASSLEGGVDSLRPHYGYTF. Written as DNA, the CDR3 is TGCGCCAGCAGCTTGGAAGGAGGGGTAGACAGTCTGCGCCCTCACTATGGCTACACCTTC.

This clone was counted a single time. The chain joins TRBV6-1 to TRBJ2-3; perhaps TRBD2 as D (6 bases). Germline V gene sequence: CDR1 MNHNS, CDR2 SASEGT. V shed 8 bases and J shed 4 bases, with 16 bases lying between them. This CDR3 comprises 14 residues. The CDR3 protein is CASGGNALADTQYF. The CDR3 nucleotides are TGTGCCAGCGGGGGGAACGCGCTGGCAGATACGCAGTATTTT.

V gene TRBV5-1 combines with J gene TRBJ1-5; 8 nucleotides line up with TRBD1. The CDR3 runs to 15 residues. V gave up 2 bases and J gave up 0 bases; unmatched junction bases: 1. The germline gives CDR1 SGHRS, CDR2 YFSETQ. In nucleotides, the CDR3 is TGCGCCAGCAGCTTACAGGGGGGTAGCAATCAGCCCCAGCATTTT. This translates into CASSLQGGSNQPQHF.

This chain joins TRBV5-6 and TRBJ1-5; D possibly corresponds to TRBD1 (5 bases). V lost 4 bases and J lost 0, with 11 bases in between. The CDR3 spans 15 residues. The V gene's germline CDR1 is SGHDT and CDR2 YYEEEE. This CDR3 reads CASSKMGGSNQPQHF. Written as DNA, the CDR3 is TGTGCCAGCAGCAAGATGGGGGGTAGCAATCAGCCCCAGCATTTT.

CDR3 region: CASSLFASLTYSDTQYF. CDR3 DNA sequence: TGTGCCAGCAGTTTATTCGCTAGTTTGACTTATTCAGATACGCAGTATTTT. The chain employs TRBV28 and TRBJ2-3; D call uncertain. V was clipped by 1 base and J by 4 bases, with 18 bases between them. Germline values: CDR1 MDHEN, CDR2 SYDVKM. The CDR3 extends over 17 amino acids.

This chain joins TRBV15 and TRBJ2-7, with D possibly TRBD2 on 6 matching bases. Germline CDR1 reads LNHNV; CDR2 reads YYDKDF (reference sequence). Between the trimmed V and J ends, which lost 5 bases and 2 bases, there was a span of 16 bases. The CDR3 covers 15 residues. In nucleotides, the CDR3 is TGTGCCACCAGCCATGAGGAGGGGAAGACCTACGAGCAGTACTTC. Translated, it gives CATSHEEGKTYEQYF.

The rearrangement links TRBV7-2 to TRBJ2-7; 11 bases agree with TRBD2. The J segment lost 3 bases and the V segment lost 4 bases, leaving 5 bases of the junction unmatched. Germline lookup yields CDR1 SGHTA and CDR2 FQGNSA. The CDR3 consists of 15 residues. The CDR3 DNA reads TGTGCCAGCAGCTCCCCCGGGACTAGCGGCTACGAGCAGTACTTC. Protein: CASSSPGTSGYEQYF.

This clone has just a few counts. The gene calls are TRBV6-5 and TRBJ1-1; the match to TRBD1 covers 11 bases. J gave up 10 bases and V 6 bases, and 10 bases lay outside the gene matches. Germline CDR1 is MNHEY and CDR2 is SVGAGI. The CDR3 runs 14 residues. In DNA form, the CDR3 reads TGTGCCAGCAGCGAGTCGCCGGGACAGGGGGGAGCTTTCTTT. Its translation is CASSESPGQGGAFF.

The chain is built from TRBV18 and TRBJ2-7; 7 bases are shared with TRBD2. Germline assignment: CDR1 KGHSH and CDR2 LQKENI. Trimming took 0 bases from V and 2 from J; bases not matched to a gene: 4. This CDR3 has 15 amino acids. Written as DNA, the CDR3 is TGTGCCAGCTCACCACCCAGCGGGGCCACCTACGAGCAGTACGTC. This encodes CASSPPSGATYEQYV.

This clone was seen only once. The chain carries TRBV2 and TRBJ1-4; no definite D call. The CDR3 is made up of 13 amino acids. Trimming took 3 bases from V and 6 from J, leaving 8 bases between them. CDR1 is SNHLY and CDR2 is FYNNEI in the germline V gene. CDR3 sequence reads: CASSENSDEKLFF. CDR3 coding DNA: TGTGCCAGCAGTGAGAACTCCGATGAAAAACTGTTTTTT.

The sample holds one count of this clone. The chain uses TRBV5-1 and TRBJ2-1; TRBD2 matches at 11 bases. This CDR3 has 15 amino acids. V was pared by 3 bases and J by 7 bases, with 6 bases of the junction left unmatched. CDR1 SGHRS and CDR2 YFSETQ come from the germline V gene. The DNA for the CDR3 is TGCGCCAGCAGCTCTAGCGGGGGGACTGTAAATGAGCAGTTCTTC. It codes for CASSSSGGTVNEQFF.

The chain employs TRBV6-5 and TRBJ2-7; 8 bases match TRBD1. There are 15 residues in the CDR3. Germline trimming cut 0 bases from V and 1 base from J; bases unmatched to any gene: 2. From germline, CDR1 is MNHEY and CDR2 SVGAGI. In nucleotides, the CDR3 is TGTGCCAGCAGTTACTCTACAGGGGGGTCCTACGAGCAGTACTTC. Its protein is CASSYSTGGSYEQYF.